Detailed here is one T cell receptor beta chain. This clonotype has more than one count but fewer than ten. This clone's antigen is unknown. It has no much larger one-base neighbor in the sample; base qualities were not kept. Sequenced using an Illumina HiSeq 2500. TCR beta libraries were prepared by quantitative 5'-RACE with molecular barcodes. Per the source publication's procedure: Disease-linked TCR variants were identified with a new computational method built on a probabilistic model of VDJ rearrangement. In-frame beta chains were kept once TCRdb had trimmed the public reads at Q25 with fastp and called clones with MiXCR. Identical CDR3 protein sequences are pooled into one entry, listed with their most common genes and DNA. The V and J calls and clone size are TCRdb's, not the authors'. The sample yields roughly 670,000 distinct CDR3 sequences; under 20% were counted once. The ten largest make up roughly a fifth of the sample.

This sample is part of a study of CD8 T cells in ankylosing spondylitis (dated by TCRdb to about 2017). Study-level background: The study profiled T cell receptor beta repertoires in healthy donors and ankylosing spondylitis patients to find disease-linked TCR variants. The full study cohort was made up of over 20 ankylosing spondylitis patients and 108 healthy donors. Peripheral blood was sampled, and synovial fluid was additionally collected from ankylosing spondylitis patients. Study-wide findings and limitations: Some TCR beta motif variants had previously been reported in synovial fluid and blood of reactive arthritis patients, which suggested common disease-initiation mechanisms. In peripheral blood, the disease-linked clones were found at relatively low frequencies and had a CD8+ phenotype. Significant enrichment of the disease-linked clones was reported in matched synovial fluid samples from ankylosing spondylitis patients. Blood from ankylosing spondylitis patients appeared to be characterized by a TCR beta motif made up of 8 or 9 highly homologous amino acid variants.

According to the germline V gene, CDR1 reads LGHNA and CDR2 reads YNFKEQ. The CDR3 holds 15 amino acids from the cysteine to the phenylalanine. Of the read, only the CDR3 DNA is kept; its 45 bases are in frame from base 1. A distance of 12 bases separates the germline ends of V and J, which lose 1 base and 2 bases respectively. Source material: blood, either unsorted or a sorted T cell fraction (not recorded which). The rearrangement joined TRBV4-2 to TRBJ2-7; the D gene is unclear. This sequence was found in a male donor with ankylosing spondylitis. Here is the DNA: TGTGCCAGCAGCCAAGGGGGAATGGGCACCTACGAGCAGTACTTC. This is translated as CASSQGGMGTYEQYF.